This T cell receptor beta chain was sequenced in a study of blood T cell repertoires in COVID-19. Only in-frame clones appear in the TCRdb table, and some are missing; sequencing was by immunoSEQ multiplex PCR. The data hold 190,000 or so clones, with around nine tenths observed a single time. The TCR sequence derives from a woman aged 18 to 35 who had recovered from COVID-19. Sample: peripheral blood.

The CDR3 DNA sequence: TGTGCCAGCAGTTTGGGACAGTGGGAGGAGCAGTACTTC. This encodes CASSLGQWEEQYF. The rearrangement joins TRBV6-2 or TRBV6-3 to TRBJ2-7; 7 bases match TRBD1. Germline lookup yields CDR1 MNHEY and CDR2 SVGEGT. The CDR3 runs to 13 residues. The V and J ends lost 4 bases and 7 bases, in that order; junction bases with no gene match: 7.